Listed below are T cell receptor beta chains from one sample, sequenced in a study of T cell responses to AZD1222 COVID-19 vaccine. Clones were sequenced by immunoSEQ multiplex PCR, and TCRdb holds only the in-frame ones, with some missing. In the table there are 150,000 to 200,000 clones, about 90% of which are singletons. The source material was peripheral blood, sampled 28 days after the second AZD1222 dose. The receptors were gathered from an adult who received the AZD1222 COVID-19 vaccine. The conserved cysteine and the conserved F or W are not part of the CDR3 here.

CDR3: ASRSGTPKETQY
V: TRBV5-4

CDR3: ASSYSGSYGYT
V: TRBV6-5

CDR3: AWSVSYNEQF
V: TRBV30

CDR3: ASSRTANYGYT
V: TRBV25-1

CDR3: ASKSNGRVSRYT
V: TRBV19

CDR3: SVEGTSGRAYNEQF
V: TRBV29-1

CDR3: ASSLPIVQGAAF
V: TRBV28

CDR3: VEAGAPYEQY
V: TRBV19

CDR3: ASSPQTATNEKLF
V: TRBV18

CDR3: ASSRPLAVSQF
V: TRBV12-3/TRBV12-4

CDR3: ASSYDLKGANGYT
V: TRBV11-2

CDR3: ASSAGQGAPQETQY
V: TRBV19

CDR3: ASTAGAAKNIQY
V: TRBV6-4

CDR3: ASSQTTGASSYNSPLH
V: TRBV3-1/TRBV3-2

CDR3: ASSILLGQSNEQF
V: TRBV19

CDR3: ASSLYPSLGLAGGPRNEQF
V: TRBV6-6

CDR3: ASSLRGYTEAF
V: TRBV12-3/TRBV12-4

CDR3: ASAGEGYQETQY
V: TRBV28

CDR3: ASGDRSSGNTIY
V: TRBV6-5

CDR3: ASGTGDNTEAF
V: TRBV6-6

CDR3: ASSLGGHRTNTEAF
V: TRBV7-9